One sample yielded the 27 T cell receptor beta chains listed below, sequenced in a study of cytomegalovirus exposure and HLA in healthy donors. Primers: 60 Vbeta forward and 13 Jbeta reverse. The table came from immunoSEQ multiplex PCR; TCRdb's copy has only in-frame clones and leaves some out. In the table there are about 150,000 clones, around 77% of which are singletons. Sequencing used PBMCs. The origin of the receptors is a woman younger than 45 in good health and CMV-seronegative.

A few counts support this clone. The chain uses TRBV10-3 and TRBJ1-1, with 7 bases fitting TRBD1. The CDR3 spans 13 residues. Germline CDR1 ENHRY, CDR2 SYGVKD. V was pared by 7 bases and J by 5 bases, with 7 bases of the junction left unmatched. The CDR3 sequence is CAIKERQGTEAFF. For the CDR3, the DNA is TGTGCCATCAAGGAAAGACAGGGAACTGAAGCTTTCTTT.

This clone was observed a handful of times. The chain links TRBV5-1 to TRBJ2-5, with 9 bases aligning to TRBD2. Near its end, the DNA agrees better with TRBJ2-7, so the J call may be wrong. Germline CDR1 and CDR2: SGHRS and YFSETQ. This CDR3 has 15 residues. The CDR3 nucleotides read TGCGCCAGCAGCTTGGGGACTAGCGCACACTACGAGCAGTACTTC. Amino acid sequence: CASSLGTSAHYEQYF.

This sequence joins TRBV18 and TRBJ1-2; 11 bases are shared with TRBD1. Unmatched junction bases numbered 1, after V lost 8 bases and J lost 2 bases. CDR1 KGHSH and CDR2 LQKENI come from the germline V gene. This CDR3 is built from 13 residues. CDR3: CASGQGANYGYTF. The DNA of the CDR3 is TGTGCCAGCGGACAGGGGGCCAACTATGGCTACACCTTC. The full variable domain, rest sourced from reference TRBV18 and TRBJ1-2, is NAGVMQNPRHLVRRRGQEARLRCSPMKGHSHVYWYRQLPEEGLKFMVYLQKENIIDESGMPKERFSAEFPKEGPSILRIQQVVRGDSAAYFCASGQGANYGYTFGSGTRLTVV.

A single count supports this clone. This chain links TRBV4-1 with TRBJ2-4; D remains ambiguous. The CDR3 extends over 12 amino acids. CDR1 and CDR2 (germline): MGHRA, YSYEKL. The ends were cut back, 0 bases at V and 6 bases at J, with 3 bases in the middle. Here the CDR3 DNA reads TGCGCCAGCAGCCAAGACTCAAACATTCAGTACTTC. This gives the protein CASSQDSNIQYF.

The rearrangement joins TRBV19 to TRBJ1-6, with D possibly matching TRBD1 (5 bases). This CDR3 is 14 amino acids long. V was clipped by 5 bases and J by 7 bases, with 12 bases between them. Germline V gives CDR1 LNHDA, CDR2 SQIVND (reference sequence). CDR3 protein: CASSQQVLNSPLHF. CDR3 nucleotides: TGTGCCAGTAGTCAACAGGTTCTCAATTCACCCCTCCACTTT.

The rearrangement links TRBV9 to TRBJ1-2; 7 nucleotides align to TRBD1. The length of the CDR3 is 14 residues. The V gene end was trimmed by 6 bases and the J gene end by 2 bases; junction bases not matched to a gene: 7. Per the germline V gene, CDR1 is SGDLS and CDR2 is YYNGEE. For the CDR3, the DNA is TGTGCCAGCAACCGAGGGGGACAGAACTATGGCTACACCTTC. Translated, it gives CASNRGGQNYGYTF.

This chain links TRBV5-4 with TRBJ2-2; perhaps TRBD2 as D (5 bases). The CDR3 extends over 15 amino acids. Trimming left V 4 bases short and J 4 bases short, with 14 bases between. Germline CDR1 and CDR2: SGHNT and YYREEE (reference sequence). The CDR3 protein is CASSPQRSSTGELFF. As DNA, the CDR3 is TGTGCCAGCAGCCCCCAGCGGTCTTCCACCGGGGAGCTGTTTTTT.

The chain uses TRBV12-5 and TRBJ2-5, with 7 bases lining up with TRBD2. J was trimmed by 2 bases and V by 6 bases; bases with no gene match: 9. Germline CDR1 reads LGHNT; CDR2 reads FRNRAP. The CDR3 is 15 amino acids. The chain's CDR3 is CASGARLAGQETQYF. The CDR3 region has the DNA TGTGCTAGTGGCGCAAGACTAGCTGGGCAAGAGACCCAGTACTTC.

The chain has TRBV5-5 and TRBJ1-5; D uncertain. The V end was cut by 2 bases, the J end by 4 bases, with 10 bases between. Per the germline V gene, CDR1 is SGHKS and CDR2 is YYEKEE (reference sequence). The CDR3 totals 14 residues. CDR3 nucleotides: TGTGCCAGCAGCTTAAGACTTCCGAATCAGCCCCAGCATTTT. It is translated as CASSLRLPNQPQHF.

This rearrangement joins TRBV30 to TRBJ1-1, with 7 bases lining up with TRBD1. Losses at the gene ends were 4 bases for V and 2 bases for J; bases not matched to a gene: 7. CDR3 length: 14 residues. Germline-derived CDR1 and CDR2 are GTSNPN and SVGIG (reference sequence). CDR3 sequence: CAWIGRGLNTEAFF. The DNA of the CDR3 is TGTGCCTGGATAGGAAGGGGGCTAAACACTGAAGCTTTCTTT.

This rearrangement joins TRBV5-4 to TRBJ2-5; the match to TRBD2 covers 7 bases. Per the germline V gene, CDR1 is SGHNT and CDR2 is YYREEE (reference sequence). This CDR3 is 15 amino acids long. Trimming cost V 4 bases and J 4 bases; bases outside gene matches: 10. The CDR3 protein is CASSLGGGLGETQYF. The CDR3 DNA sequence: TGTGCCAGCAGCCTGGGGGGGGGTCTCGGAGAGACCCAGTACTTC. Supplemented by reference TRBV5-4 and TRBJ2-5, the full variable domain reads ETGVTQSPTHLIKTRGQQVTLRCSSQSGHNTVSWYQQALGQGPQFIFQYYREEENGRGNFPPRFSGLQFPNYSSELNVNALELDDSALYLCASSLGGGLGETQYFGPGTRLLVL.

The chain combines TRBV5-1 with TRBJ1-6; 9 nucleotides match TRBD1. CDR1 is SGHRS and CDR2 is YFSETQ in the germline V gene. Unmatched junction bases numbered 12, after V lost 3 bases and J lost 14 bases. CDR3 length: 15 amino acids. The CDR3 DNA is TGCGCCAGCAGCTCCTCGGGACAGGGCCGTCAGGCCCTCCACTTT. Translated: CASSSSGQGRQALHF.

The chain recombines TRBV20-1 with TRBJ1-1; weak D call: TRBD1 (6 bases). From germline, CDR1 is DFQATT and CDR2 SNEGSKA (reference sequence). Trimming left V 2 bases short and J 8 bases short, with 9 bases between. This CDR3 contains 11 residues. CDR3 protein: CSARPTGEAFF. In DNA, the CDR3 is TGCAGTGCTAGACCTACAGGGGAAGCTTTCTTT.

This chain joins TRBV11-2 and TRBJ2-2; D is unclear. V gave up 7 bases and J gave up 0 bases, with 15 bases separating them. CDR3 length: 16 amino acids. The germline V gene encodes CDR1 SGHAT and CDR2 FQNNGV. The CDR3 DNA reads TGTGCCAGCACCCACAGAGCAAACGCGAACACCGGGGAGCTGTTTTTT. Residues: CASTHRANANTGELFF.

The CDR3: CASSLPRRNEQFF. CDR3 DNA sequence: TGTGCCAGCAGCTTACCGAGGAGAAATGAGCAGTTCTTC. The V call is TRBV7-8, the J call TRBJ2-1, with D hard to call. This CDR3 comprises 13 residues. Germline CDR1 SGHVS, CDR2 FQNEAQ. With 2 bases removed from V and 7 bases from J, the gap between germline ends came to 9 bases.

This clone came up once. DNA of the CDR3: TGTGCCAGCAGAGGGACAGGGTTCCGTAACCAGTACTTC. Translation gives CASRGTGFRNQYF. The chain links TRBV27 to TRBJ2-7; 9 positions match TRBD1. CDR3 length: 13 residues. V lost 6 bases and J lost 10; bases outside the gene matches: 10. Germline loops: CDR1 MNHEY, CDR2 SMNVEV (reference sequence).

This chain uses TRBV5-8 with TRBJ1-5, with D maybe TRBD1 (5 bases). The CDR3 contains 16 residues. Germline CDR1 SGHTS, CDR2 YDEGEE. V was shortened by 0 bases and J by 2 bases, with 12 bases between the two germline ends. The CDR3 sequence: CASSLVGVRGNQPQHF. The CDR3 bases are TGTGCCAGCAGCTTGGTAGGGGTTAGGGGCAATCAGCCCCAGCATTTT.

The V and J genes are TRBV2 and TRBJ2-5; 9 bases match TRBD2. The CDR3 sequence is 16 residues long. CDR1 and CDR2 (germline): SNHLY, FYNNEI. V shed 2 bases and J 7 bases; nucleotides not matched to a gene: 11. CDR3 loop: CASSESSGGGAVTQYF. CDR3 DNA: TGTGCCAGCAGTGAATCGTCCGGCGGGGGGGCGGTGACCCAGTACTTC.

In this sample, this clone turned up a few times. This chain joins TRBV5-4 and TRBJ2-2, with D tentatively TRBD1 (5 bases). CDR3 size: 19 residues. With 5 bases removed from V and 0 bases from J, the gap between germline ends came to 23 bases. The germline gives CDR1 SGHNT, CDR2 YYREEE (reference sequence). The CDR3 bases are TGTGCCAGCAGGGGCCTAGGGGCAGGCCGATACGCGAACACCGGGGAGCTGTTTTTT. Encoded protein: CASRGLGAGRYANTGELFF.

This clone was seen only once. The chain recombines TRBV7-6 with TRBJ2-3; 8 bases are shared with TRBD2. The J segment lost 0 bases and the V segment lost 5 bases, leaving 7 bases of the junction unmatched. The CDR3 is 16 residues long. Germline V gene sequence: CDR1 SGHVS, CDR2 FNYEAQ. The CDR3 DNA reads TGTGCCAGCAGCCGGCGGGGGGACTCGAGCACAGATACGCAGTATTTT. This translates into CASSRRGDSSTDTQYF.

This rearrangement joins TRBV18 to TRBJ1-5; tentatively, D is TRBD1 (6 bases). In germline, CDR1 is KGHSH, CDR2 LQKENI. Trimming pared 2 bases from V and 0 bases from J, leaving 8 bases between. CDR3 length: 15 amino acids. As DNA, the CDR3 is TGTGCCAGCTCACCAGTGGGGGCTAGCAATCAGCCCCAGCATTTT. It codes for CASSPVGASNQPQHF.

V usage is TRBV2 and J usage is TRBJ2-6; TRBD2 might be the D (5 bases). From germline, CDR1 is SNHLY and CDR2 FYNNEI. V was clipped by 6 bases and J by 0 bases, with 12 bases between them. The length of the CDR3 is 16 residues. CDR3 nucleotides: TGTGCCAGCAGCGCTAGTCGGGACTCTGGGGCCAACGTCCTGACTTTC. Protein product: CASSASRDSGANVLTF.

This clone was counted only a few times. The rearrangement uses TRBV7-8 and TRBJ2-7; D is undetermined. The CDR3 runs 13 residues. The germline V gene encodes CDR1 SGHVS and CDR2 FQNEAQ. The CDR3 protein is CVCKERPAYEQYF. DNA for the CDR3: TGTGTTTGCAAGGAGAGGCCGGCATACGAGCAGTACTTC.

The CDR3 region is CASSPQGIHGYTF. The CDR3 DNA reads TGTGCCAGCAGCCCACAGGGTATCCATGGCTACACCTTC. This rearrangement joins TRBV7-9 to TRBJ1-2; D might be TRBD1 (6 bases). Per the germline V gene, CDR1 is SEHNR and CDR2 is FQNEAQ (reference sequence). This CDR3 spans 13 amino acids. With 5 bases removed from V and 6 bases from J, the gap between germline ends came to 13 bases. Full variable domain (missing parts from reference TRBV7-9 and TRBJ1-2): DTGVSQNPRHKITKRGQNVTFRCDPISEHNRLYWYRQTLGQGPEFLTYFQNEAQLEKSRLLSDRFSAERPKGSFSTLEIQRTEQGDSAMYLCASSPQGIHGYTFGSGTRLTVV.

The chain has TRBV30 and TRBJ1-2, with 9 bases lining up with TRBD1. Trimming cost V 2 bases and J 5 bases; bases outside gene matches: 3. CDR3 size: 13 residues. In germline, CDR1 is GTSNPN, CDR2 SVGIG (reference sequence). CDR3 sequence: CAWSRTGDYGYTF. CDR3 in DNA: TGTGCCTGGAGTAGGACAGGGGATTATGGCTACACCTTC.

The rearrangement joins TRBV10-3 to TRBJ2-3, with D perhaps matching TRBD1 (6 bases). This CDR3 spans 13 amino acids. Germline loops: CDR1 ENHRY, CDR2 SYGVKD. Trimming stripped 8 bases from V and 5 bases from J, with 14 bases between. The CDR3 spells CAIANRELDTQYF. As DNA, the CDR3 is TGTGCCATCGCCAACAGGGAATTAGATACGCAGTATTTT.

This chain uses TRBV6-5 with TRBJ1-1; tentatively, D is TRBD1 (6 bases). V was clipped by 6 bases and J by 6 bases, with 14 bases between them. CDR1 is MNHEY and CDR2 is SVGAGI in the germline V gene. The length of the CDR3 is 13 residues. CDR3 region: CASRLQGLPEAFF. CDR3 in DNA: TGTGCCAGCAGATTACAGGGTCTCCCTGAAGCTTTCTTT.